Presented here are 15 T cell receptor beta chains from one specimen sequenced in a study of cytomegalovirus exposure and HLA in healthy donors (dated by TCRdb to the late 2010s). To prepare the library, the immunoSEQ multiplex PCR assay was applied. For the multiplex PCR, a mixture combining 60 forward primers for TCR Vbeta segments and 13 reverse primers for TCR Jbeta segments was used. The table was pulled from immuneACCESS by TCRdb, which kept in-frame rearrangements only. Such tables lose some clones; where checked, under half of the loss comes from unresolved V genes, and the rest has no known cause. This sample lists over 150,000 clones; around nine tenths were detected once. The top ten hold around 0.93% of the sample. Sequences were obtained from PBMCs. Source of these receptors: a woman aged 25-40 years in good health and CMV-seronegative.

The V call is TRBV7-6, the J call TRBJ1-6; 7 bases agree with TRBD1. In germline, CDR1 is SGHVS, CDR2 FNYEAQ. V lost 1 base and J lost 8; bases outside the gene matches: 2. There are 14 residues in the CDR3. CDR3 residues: CASSLVQGDSPLHF. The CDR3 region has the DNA TGTGCCAGCAGCTTAGTTCAGGGGGATTCACCCCTCCACTTT.

CDR3 nucleotide sequence: TGTGCCAGCACCCCAAGCGCATTCCCCACAGATACGCAGTATTTT. The encoded protein is CASTPSAFPTDTQYF. This sequence joins TRBV27 and TRBJ2-3; D unresolved. The CDR3 is 15 amino acids. The V and J ends lost 7 bases and 2 bases respectively, with 16 bases between them. Germline V gene lookup returns CDR1 MNHEY and CDR2 SMNVEV (reference sequence).

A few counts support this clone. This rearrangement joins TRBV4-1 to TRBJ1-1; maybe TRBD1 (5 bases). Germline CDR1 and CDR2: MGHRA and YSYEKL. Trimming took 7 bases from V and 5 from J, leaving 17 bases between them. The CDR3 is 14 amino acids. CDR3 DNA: TGCGCCAGCACCGCGATGGGGCGGCGAACTGAAGCTTTCTTT. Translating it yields CASTAMGRRTEAFF.

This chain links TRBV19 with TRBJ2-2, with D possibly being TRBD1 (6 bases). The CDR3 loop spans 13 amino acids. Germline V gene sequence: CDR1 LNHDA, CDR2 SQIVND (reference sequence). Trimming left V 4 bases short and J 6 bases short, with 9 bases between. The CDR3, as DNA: TGTGCCAGTAGTACCACAGGGTCCGGGGAGCTGTTTTTT. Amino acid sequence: CASSTTGSGELFF.

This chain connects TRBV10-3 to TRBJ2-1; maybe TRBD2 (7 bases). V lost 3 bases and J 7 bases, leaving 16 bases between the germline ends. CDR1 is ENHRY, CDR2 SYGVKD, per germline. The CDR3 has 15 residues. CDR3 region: CAISDLAGEGNEQFF. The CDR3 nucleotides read TGTGCCATCAGTGACCTGGCAGGGGAGGGGAATGAGCAGTTCTTC.

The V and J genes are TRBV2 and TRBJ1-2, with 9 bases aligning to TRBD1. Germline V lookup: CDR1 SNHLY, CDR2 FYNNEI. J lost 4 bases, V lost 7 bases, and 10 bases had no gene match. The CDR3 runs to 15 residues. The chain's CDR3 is CASTLGTGHIYGYTF. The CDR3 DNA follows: TGTGCCAGCACCCTCGGGACAGGGCATATCTATGGCTACACCTTC.

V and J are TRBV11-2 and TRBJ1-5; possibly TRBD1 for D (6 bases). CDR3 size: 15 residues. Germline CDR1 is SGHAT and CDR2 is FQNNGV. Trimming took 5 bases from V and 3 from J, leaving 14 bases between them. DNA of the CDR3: TGTGCCAGCAGCCCGCCCCACAGGGTCAATCAGCCCCAGCATTTT. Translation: CASSPPHRVNQPQHF.

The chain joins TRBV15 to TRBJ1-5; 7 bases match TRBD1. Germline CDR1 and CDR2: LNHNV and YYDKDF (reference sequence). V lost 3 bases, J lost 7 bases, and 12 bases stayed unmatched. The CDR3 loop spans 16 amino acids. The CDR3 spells CATSSPGTEPRQPQHF. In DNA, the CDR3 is TGTGCCACCAGCAGTCCCGGGACAGAGCCTCGACAGCCCCAGCATTTT.

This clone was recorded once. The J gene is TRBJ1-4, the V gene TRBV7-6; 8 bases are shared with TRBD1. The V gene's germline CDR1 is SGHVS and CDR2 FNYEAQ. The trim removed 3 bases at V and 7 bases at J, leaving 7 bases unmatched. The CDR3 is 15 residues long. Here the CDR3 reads CASSFQGAPIEKLFF. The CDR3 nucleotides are TGTGCCAGCAGCTTCCAGGGGGCCCCTATTGAAAAACTGTTTTTT.

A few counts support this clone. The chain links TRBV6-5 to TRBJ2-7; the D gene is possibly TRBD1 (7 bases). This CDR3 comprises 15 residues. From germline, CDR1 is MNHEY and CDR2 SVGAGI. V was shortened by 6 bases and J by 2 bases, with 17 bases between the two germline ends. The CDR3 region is CASRVRQGGPYEQYF. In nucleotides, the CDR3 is TGTGCCAGCAGGGTTAGACAGGGAGGACCCTACGAGCAGTACTTC.

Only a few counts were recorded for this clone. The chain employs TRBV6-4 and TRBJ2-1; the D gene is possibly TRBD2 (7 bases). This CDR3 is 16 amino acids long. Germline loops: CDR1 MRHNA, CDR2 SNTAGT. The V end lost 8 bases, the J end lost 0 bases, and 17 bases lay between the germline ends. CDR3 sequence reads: CASQGRAACSYNEQFF. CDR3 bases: TGTGCCAGCCAGGGGAGGGCCGCATGCTCCTACAATGAGCAGTTCTTC.

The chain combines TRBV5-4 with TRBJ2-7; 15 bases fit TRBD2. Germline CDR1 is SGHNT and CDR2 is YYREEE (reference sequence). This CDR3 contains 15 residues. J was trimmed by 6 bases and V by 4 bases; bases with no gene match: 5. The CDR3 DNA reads TGTGCCAGCAGCGAACCGGGACTAGCGGGAGGCGAGCAGTACTTC. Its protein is CASSEPGLAGGEQYF.

CDR3: CASSAILAGRTDTQYF. For the CDR3, the DNA is TGTGCCAGCAGCGCTATTCTAGCGGGGCGCACAGATACGCAGTATTTT. The genes are TRBV9 and TRBJ2-3, with 9 bases matching TRBD2. The CDR3 runs 16 residues. The germline gives CDR1 SGDLS, CDR2 YYNGEE. Trimming at V came to 3 bases and at J to 1 base, leaving 6 bases not matched to a gene.

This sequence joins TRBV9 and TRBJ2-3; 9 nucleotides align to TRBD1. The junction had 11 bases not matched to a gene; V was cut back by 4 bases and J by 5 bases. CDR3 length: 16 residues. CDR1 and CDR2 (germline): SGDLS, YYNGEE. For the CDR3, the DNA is TGTGCCAGCAGCCCCGAGGGACAGGGCGTAAGAGATACGCAGTATTTT. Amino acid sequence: CASSPEGQGVRDTQYF.

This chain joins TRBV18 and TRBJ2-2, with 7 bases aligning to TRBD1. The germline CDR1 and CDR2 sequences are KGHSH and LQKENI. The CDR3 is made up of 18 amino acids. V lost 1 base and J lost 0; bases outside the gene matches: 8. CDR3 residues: CASSPRGNRGANTGELFF. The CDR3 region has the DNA TGTGCCAGCTCACCACGGGGGAACAGGGGAGCGAACACCGGGGAGCTGTTTTTT.